This T cell receptor (beta chain) appears in the sequencing data of a study of naive and memory T cell subsets. An oligonucleotide containing a UMI was ligated to the 3' end of TCR cDNA. The SP2 primer and nested alpha and beta constant region primers amplified ligated cDNA in four rounds. A single record per CDR3 protein comes from TCRdb applying MiXCR to the 5' RACE reads. This sample yields tens of thousands of distinct CDR3 sequences, of which more than 7% are seen a single time; 9% to 10% belongs to the top ten. This clonotype has more than one count but fewer than ten. Per germline, CDR1 LGHDT and CDR2 YNNKEL (reference sequence). This CDR3 comprises 17 residues. The V segment lost 4 bases and the J segment 2 bases; nucleotides outside the gene matches: 12.

This sequence joins TRBV3-1 and TRBJ2-7; 9 positions match TRBD2. The receptor was derived from a male donor in good health. The CDR3 reads CASSPTRGAGGTYEQYF. CDR3 in DNA: TGTGCCAGCAGCCCGACTCGGGGAGCGGGGGGTACCTACGAGCAGTACTTC.